This T cell receptor (beta chain) is from a study of blood T cell repertoires in COVID-19. Looking at the study overall: From the United States, Italy and Spain came samples of acute and convalescent COVID-19. T cells, B-cell-depleted T cells, or PBMCs supplied cDNA or gDNA.

Germline values: CDR1 SGDLS, CDR2 YYNGEE. CDR3 length: 14 residues. The V and J ends lost 2 bases and 8 bases respectively, with 14 bases between them. In the original processing: Researchers report that nucleated cell counts were estimated from reference gene primer amplification. Only in-frame clones appear in the TCRdb table, and some are missing; sequencing was by immunoSEQ multiplex PCR. V, J and clone size are taken as reported in that table, and D and trimming were inferred from the DNA itself. Among 200,000 to 250,000 clones listed, about 85% were seen once. The sample comprised peripheral blood. The sequence was collected from a woman between 18 and 29 years old who had recovered from COVID-19. The V call is TRBV9, the J call TRBJ2-1, with unresolved D. CDR3 DNA sequence: TGTGCCAGCAGCGTGCGAGCGACCTGGGATGAGCAGTTCTTC. Amino acids: CASSVRATWDEQFF.